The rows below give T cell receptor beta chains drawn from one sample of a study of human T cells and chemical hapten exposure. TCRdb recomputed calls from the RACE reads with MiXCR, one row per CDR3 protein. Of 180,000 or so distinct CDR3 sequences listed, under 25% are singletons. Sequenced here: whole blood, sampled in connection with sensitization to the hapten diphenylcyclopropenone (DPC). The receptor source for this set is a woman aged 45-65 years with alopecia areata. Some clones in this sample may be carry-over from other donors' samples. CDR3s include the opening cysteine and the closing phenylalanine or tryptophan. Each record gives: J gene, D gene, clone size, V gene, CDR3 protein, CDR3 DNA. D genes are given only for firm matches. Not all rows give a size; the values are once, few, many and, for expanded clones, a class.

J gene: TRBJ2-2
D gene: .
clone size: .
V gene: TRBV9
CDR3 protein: CASSGRRGTEQRNTGELFF
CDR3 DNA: TGTGCCAGCAGCGGGAGGAGGGGGACGGAGCAGCGGAACACCGGGGAGCTGTTTTTT

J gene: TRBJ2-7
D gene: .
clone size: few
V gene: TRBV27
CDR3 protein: CASSFTGNAYEQYF
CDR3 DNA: TGTGCCAGCAGTTTTACGGGAAACGCCTACGAGCAGTACTTC

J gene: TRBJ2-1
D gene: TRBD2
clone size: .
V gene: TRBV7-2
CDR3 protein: CASRPPGLVYNEQFF
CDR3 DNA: TGTGCCAGCAGACCACCGGGACTAGTTTACAATGAGCAGTTCTTC

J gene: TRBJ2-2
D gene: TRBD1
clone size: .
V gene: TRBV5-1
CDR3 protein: CASSLRTGAGELFF
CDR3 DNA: TGCGCCAGCAGCTTAAGGACAGGGGCCGGGGAGCTGTTTTTT

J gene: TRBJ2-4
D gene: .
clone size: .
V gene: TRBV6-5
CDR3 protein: CASMDNAKNIQYF
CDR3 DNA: TGTGCCAGCATGGATAACGCCAAAAACATTCAGTACTTC

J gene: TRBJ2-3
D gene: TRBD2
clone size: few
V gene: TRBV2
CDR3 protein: CASSARRLAGLTDTQYF
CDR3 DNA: TGTGCCAGCAGTGCCCGTCGGCTAGCGGGACTCACAGATACGCAGTATTTT

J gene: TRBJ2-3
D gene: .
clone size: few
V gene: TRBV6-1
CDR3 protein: CASKARGWPDTQYF
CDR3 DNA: TGTGCCAGCAAGGCCAGGGGCTGGCCAGATACGCAGTATTTT

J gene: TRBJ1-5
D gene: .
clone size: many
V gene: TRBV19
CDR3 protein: CASSLRGQRGNQPQHF
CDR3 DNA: TGTGCCAGTAGTCTAAGAGGACAGCGGGGCAATCAGCCCCAGCATTTT

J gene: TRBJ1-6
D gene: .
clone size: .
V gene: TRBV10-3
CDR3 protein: CAISYEEGRNSPLHF
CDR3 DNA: TGTGCCATCAGCTACGAGGAAGGTCGAAATTCACCCCTCCACTTT

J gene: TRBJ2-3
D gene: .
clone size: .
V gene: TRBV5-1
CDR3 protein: CASSLVFSGTSTDTQYF
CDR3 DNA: TGCGCCAGCAGCTTGGTGTTCAGCGGAACTAGCACAGATACGCAGTATTTT

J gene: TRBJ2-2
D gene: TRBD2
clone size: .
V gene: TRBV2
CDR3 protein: CASSEQGPLAGAGELFF
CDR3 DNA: TGTGCCAGCAGTGAACAAGGGCCGTTAGCGGGAGCCGGGGAGCTGTTTTTT